This TCR beta chain was retrieved from a study of T cell responses to AZD1222 COVID-19 vaccine. The wider study: Analysis merged second doses at about 4 or about 12 weeks.

This clone was seen just once. Its cognate antigen is unknown. Per germline, CDR1 MNHNS and CDR2 SASEGT. The CDR3 has 13 residues. Trimming cost V 1 base and J 12 bases, with 12 bases left between them. Here immunoSEQ multiplex PCR was the method, and the copy in TCRdb shows in-frame clones only, minus some. The sample records around 190,000 clones, 88% being singletons. Findings and caveats of the study: Baseline seropositivity occurred in only a handful of AZD1222 recipients. Across spike, vaccine-associated CD4 TCRs were found, dominant at 160-218 and 743-854.

The clonotype comes from an adult in good health. The source material was peripheral blood, sampled on day 0 of AZD1222 vaccination. The chain employs TRBV6-1 and TRBJ1-4; D gene uncertain. The chain's CDR3 is CASSEVEFGELFF. The CDR3 DNA follows: TGTGCCAGCAGTGAAGTTGAGTTTGGGGAACTGTTTTTT.